This TCR beta chain was obtained from a study of T cell repertoires in cytomegalovirus infection. TCRdb reprocessed the reads via MiXCR and lists one record per CDR3 protein. The sample lists about 320,000 distinct CDR3 sequences; 9.5% were seen once. This clonotype has a handful of counts. CDR1 and CDR2 (germline): GTSNPN, SVGIG (reference sequence). J gave up 7 bases and V 7 bases, and 12 bases lay outside the gene matches. The CDR3 spans 14 residues. The receptor's source is a human donor in good health (CMV status not recorded). Some clones in this sample may be carry-over from other donors' samples. Specimen: PBMCs. The V and J genes are TRBV30 and TRBJ2-1, with 8 positions matching TRBD1. The CDR3 DNA reads as TGTGCCTCGGACAGTGGACAGGGTACGAATGAGCAGTTCTTC. Translation gives CASDSGQGTNEQFF.